This is a list of T cell receptor beta chains from one sample in a study of T cells after posttransplantation cyclophosphamide. Repertoires were generated with immunoSEQ multiplex PCR, while TCRdb's copy carries only in-frame clones and drops some. The table has about 10,000 clones, 88% seen once. The material was PBMCs, obtained after an allogeneic stem cell transplant with a calcineurin inhibitor and methotrexate. These TCRs come from a male patient in his thirties who received an allogeneic stem cell transplant from an unrelated donor, was CMV-positive, and had no GVHD. Some T cells may be graft donor cells. Each CDR3 is given with its conserved first and last residue. A D gene is named only where the DNA matches it firmly. Part of the rows lack a size; the others show once, few, many or a class for expanded clones.

j_gene | abundance | d_gene | v_gene | CDR3nt | CDR3aa
TRBJ2-6 | . | TRBD2 | TRBV28 | TGTGCCAGCAGCCCGGGACTAGCGGGAGTTGGGGCCAACGTCCTGACTTTC | CASSPGLAGVGANVLTF
TRBJ2-3 | . | . | TRBV4-3 | TGCGCCAGCAGCCAAGATGTAGCGACTTCCTACACAGATACGCAGTATTTT | CASSQDVATSYTDTQYF
TRBJ2-7 | . | . | TRBV5-1 | TGCGCCAGCAGCTCAAACGAGCGTGGCGAGCAGTACTTC | CASSSNERGEQYF
TRBJ1-1 | . | TRBD1 | TRBV30 | TGTGCCTGGAGTGTTTCTTGGACAGGGTACGGCACTGAAGCTTTCTTT | CAWSVSWTGYGTEAFF
TRBJ2-1 | . | TRBD2 | TRBV5-1 | TGCGCCAGCAGCTTGACGGTCGGCCCAGCGGGAGAGGGGAATGAGCAGTTCTTC | CASSLTVGPAGEGNEQFF
TRBJ2-7 | . | TRBD1 | TRBV5-1 | TGCGCCAGCAGCTTCGGGACAGGGGTCGATTCCACCTACGAGCAGTACTTC | CASSFGTGVDSTYEQYF
TRBJ2-7 | . | . | TRBV5-4 | TGTGCCAGCAGCTTGGAACGGTTAGCCTACGAGCAGTACTTC | CASSLERLAYEQYF
TRBJ2-1 | once | TRBD2 | TRBV5-6 | TGTGCCAGCAGCTTGGAACCTAGCGGGAGCAATGAGCAGTTCTTC | CASSLEPSGSNEQFF
TRBJ2-6 | . | TRBD1 | TRBV10-3 | TGTGCCATCAGTGCAAACAGGGGGCTTGGGGCCAACGTCCTGACTTTC | CAISANRGLGANVLTF
TRBJ2-1 | once | . | TRBV5-5 | TGTGCCAGCAGCTCCGCCGGGGGCTACAATGAGCAGTTCTTC | CASSSAGGYNEQFF